This T cell receptor beta chain was identified during a study of spatial heterogeneity in lung cancer. Across the whole study: For the average unique TCR and UMI combination, more than 8.5 occurrences appeared in raw reads.

The time point: sample taken at primary tumor resection. Patients with untreated early-stage non-small cell lung cancer, numbering 72, were the donors. Without sorting, whole RNA was sequenced from tumor, nontumor lung or frozen PBMC. In regard to this clonotype: Its antigen is undetermined.

V was pared by 1 base and J by 5 bases, with 12 bases between. The CDR3 totals 15 residues. CDR1 is SGHTA and CDR2 is FQGNSA in the germline V gene. Overall study results and limits: Counts of expanded intratumoral alpha and beta TCRs tracked tumor mutation counts. Ubiquitous expanded TCR counts tracked ubiquitous nonsynonymous mutations, and regional counts tracked regional ones.

TCRdb itself ran the 5' RACE reads through MiXCR, one entry per CDR3 protein. Found here are about 28,000 distinct CDR3 sequences, roughly 6.9% of them singletons; the top ten hold roughly a quarter. Sequenced here: lung tumor tissue, sampled at surgery. The receptor was derived from a male donor with early-stage non-small cell lung cancer. The chain employs TRBV7-2 and TRBJ1-5; a weak D match, TRBD1 (5 bases). The CDR3, as DNA: TGTGCCAGCAGCTTAGAAAGGGGACTCCATCAGCCCCAGCATTTT. Translating it yields CASSLERGLHQPQHF.